The clone carrying this T cell receptor (beta chain) was seen a few times. A sample-barcoded 5' primer and a J-beta primer mix were used in a second PCR of about 7 to 12 cycles. MiXCR was run by TCRdb on the 5' RACE reads, yielding one entry per CDR3 protein. The sample comprises about 780,000 distinct CDR3 sequences, about 45% of which are singletons, and around a sixth rests with the top ten. The CDR3 consists of 14 residues. CDR1 and CDR2 (germline): DFQATT, SNEGSKA (reference sequence). V was pared by 6 bases and J by 3 bases, with 10 bases of the junction left unmatched. The source of the sample is a study of blood T cells in healthy people across ages.

Sequencing used blood. The origin of this receptor is an elderly man in good health. The rearrangement uses TRBV20-1 and TRBJ1-1, with 7 nucleotides matching TRBD1. CDR3 sequence (DNA): TGCAGTGCCTTAACCCCGGGACAGCACACTGAAGCTTTCTTT. This translates into CSALTPGQHTEAFF.